A selection of T cell receptor beta chains follows, all from one sample in a study of cytomegalovirus exposure and HLA in healthy donors. Clones were sequenced by immunoSEQ multiplex PCR, and TCRdb holds only the in-frame ones, with some missing. The table lists about 120,000 clones, 80% of them singletons. The sequencing sample was made of PBMCs. The receptors originated from a female donor in good health and CMV-seropositive. CDR3s include the opening cysteine and the closing phenylalanine or tryptophan. The D gene is left open where the match is weak. Some rows have no size entry. The others give once, few or many, or a class for an expanded clone.

V: TRBV19; size: NA; J: TRBJ1-6; D: NA; CDR3: CASSMTDNSPLHF; DNA: TGTGCCAGTAGTATGACAGATAATTCACCCCTCCACTTT
V: TRBV27; size: NA; J: TRBJ1-6; D: TRBD1; CDR3: CASSDRGLATNSPLHF; DNA: TGTGCCAGCAGCGACAGGGGGCTTGCGACTAATTCACCCCTCCACTTT
V: TRBV11-2; size: few; J: TRBJ1-2; D: TRBD1; CDR3: CASSLSHSGGNGGYTF; DNA: TGTGCCAGCAGCTTATCCCACTCAGGGGGTAACGGTGGCTACACCTTC
V: TRBV6-4; size: few; J: TRBJ1-6; D: NA; CDR3: CASSETASNSPLHF; DNA: TGTGCCAGCAGTGAGACAGCTTCTAATTCACCCCTCCACTTT
V: TRBV27; size: NA; J: TRBJ2-7; D: NA; CDR3: CASKEAGSYEQYF; DNA: TGTGCCAGCAAAGAGGCGGGCTCCTACGAGCAGTACTTC
V: TRBV18; size: NA; J: TRBJ2-7; D: NA; CDR3: CASSPGLVNIYEQYF; DNA: TGTGCCAGCTCCCCAGGGCTGGTGAATATCTACGAGCAGTACTTC
V: TRBV9; size: NA; J: TRBJ2-5; D: NA; CDR3: CASSPVGLIQETQYF; DNA: TGTGCCAGCAGCCCCGTGGGGCTAATCCAAGAGACCCAGTACTTC
V: TRBV30; size: NA; J: TRBJ2-3; D: TRBD1; CDR3: CALEGQTDTQYF; DNA: TGTGCCCTAGAGGGACAGACAGATACGCAGTATTTT
V: TRBV19; size: NA; J: TRBJ1-1; D: NA; CDR3: CASSVGGNTEAFF; DNA: TGTGCCAGTAGCGTGGGGGGGAACACTGAAGCTTTCTTT
V: TRBV10-3; size: few; J: TRBJ1-1; D: NA; CDR3: CAISETGKGEAFF; DNA: TGTGCCATCAGCGAGACAGGAAAGGGGGAAGCTTTCTTT
V: TRBV29-1; size: NA; J: TRBJ1-4; D: NA; CDR3: CSVWSYEKLFF; DNA: TGCAGCGTTTGGAGTTATGAAAAACTGTTTTTT
V: TRBV25-1; size: once; J: TRBJ2-3; D: NA; CDR3: CASSLSRGALGTDTQYF; DNA: TGTGCCAGCAGCCTATCCAGGGGAGCCTTGGGGACAGATACGCAGTATTTT
V: TRBV7-8; size: NA; J: TRBJ2-7; D: TRBD1; CDR3: CASSLGQGGEYF; DNA: TGTGCCAGCAGCCTGGGACAGGGGGGGGAGTACTTC
V: TRBV4-3; size: NA; J: TRBJ1-4; D: TRBD1; CDR3: CASSQDRTGGARLFF; DNA: TGCGCCAGCAGCCAAGACAGGACAGGGGGGGCCCGACTGTTTTTT